Presented here are 25 T cell receptor beta chains from one specimen sequenced in a study of cytomegalovirus exposure and HLA in healthy donors. PCR used 60 Vbeta primers and 13 Jbeta primers. Sequencing used immunoSEQ multiplex PCR; TCRdb keeps in-frame clones, though not all of them. Among 90,000 to 150,000 clones listed, nearly 80% were seen once. Sequenced: PBMCs. The receptors were gathered from a woman aged 25 to 39 in good health and CMV-seropositive.

This chain connects TRBV4-1 to TRBJ2-3, with unresolved D. The V gene's germline CDR1 is MGHRA and CDR2 YSYEKL. This CDR3 is built from 15 residues. V shed 4 bases and J shed 1 base, with 12 bases lying between them. The CDR3 nucleotides are TGCGCCAGCAGCCTTAACGCAGCGCGCACAGATACGCAGTATTTT. This gives the protein CASSLNAARTDTQYF.

The V gene is TRBV7-2, the J gene TRBJ2-1; the match to TRBD2 covers 8 bases. This CDR3 is built from 14 residues. Germline-derived CDR1 and CDR2 are SGHTA and FQGNSA. J lost 2 bases, V lost 5 bases, and 2 bases had no gene match. The CDR3 is CASSREGAYNEQFF. For the CDR3, the DNA is TGTGCCAGCAGCCGGGAGGGCGCCTACAATGAGCAGTTCTTC.

The chain joins TRBV29-1 to TRBJ1-2, with no clear D. CDR1 and CDR2 from the germline V gene are SQVTM and ANQGSEA. Trimming removed 7 bases from V and 7 bases from J, with 16 bases in between. This CDR3 has 12 amino acids. The CDR3 here is CSGLYLAGGYTF. In DNA, the CDR3 is TGCAGCGGCTTATATTTAGCGGGTGGCTACACCTTC.

The V gene is TRBV6-6, the J gene TRBJ2-6; TRBD2 agrees at 7 bases. The CDR3 is made up of 16 amino acids. Losses at the gene ends were 9 bases for V and 0 bases for J; bases not matched to a gene: 8. Germline CDR1 MNHNY, CDR2 SVGAGI (reference sequence). CDR3 residues: CAREAGTNSGANVLTF. CDR3 sequence (DNA): TGTGCCAGAGAGGCAGGGACTAACTCTGGGGCCAACGTCCTGACTTTC.

The chain employs TRBV7-2 and TRBJ2-1; 9 positions agree with TRBD1. Looked up from germline, CDR1 is SGHTA and CDR2 is FQGNSA. Trimming cost V 5 bases and J 8 bases; bases outside gene matches: 4. This CDR3 has 13 amino acids. The CDR3 is CASSIQGAYEQFF. In DNA form, the CDR3 reads TGTGCCAGCAGCATACAGGGGGCGTATGAGCAGTTCTTC.

The genes are TRBV6-5 and TRBJ1-2, with TRBD1 as a possible D gene (6 bases). The CDR3 consists of 13 residues. Trimming left V 6 bases short and J 2 bases short, with 10 bases between. Per germline, CDR1 MNHEY and CDR2 SVGAGI. CDR3 in DNA: TGTGCCAGCAGACTGGACAGCAACTATGGCTACACCTTC. Translation: CASRLDSNYGYTF.

The chain has TRBV6-5 and TRBJ2-1; 7 nucleotides align to TRBD1. The CDR3 length is 14 residues. J lost 9 bases, V lost 6 bases, and 11 bases had no gene match. Germline CDR1 reads MNHEY; CDR2 reads SVGAGI. CDR3 sequence: CASSLDRVHIEQFF. The DNA of the CDR3 is TGTGCCAGCAGCCTCGACAGGGTCCATATTGAGCAGTTCTTC.

This rearrangement joins TRBV2 to TRBJ1-2, with D possibly matching TRBD1 (5 bases). Germline V gene sequence: CDR1 SNHLY, CDR2 FYNNEI. V was pared by 3 bases and J by 8 bases, with 19 bases between. CDR3 length: 15 residues. The CDR3: CASSENRRPGRGYTF. The DNA for the CDR3 is TGTGCCAGCAGTGAGAACAGGCGGCCGGGCCGGGGCTACACCTTC.

The V gene is TRBV7-6, the J gene TRBJ2-5; tentative D call: TRBD2 (5 bases). Germline V gene data show CDR1 as SGHVS and CDR2 as FNYEAQ. This CDR3 region has 16 residues. V lost 1 base to trimming and J lost 4 bases, with 16 bases between them. The CDR3 reads CASSLGSADGVETQYF. CDR3 DNA sequence: TGTGCCAGCAGCTTAGGGTCGGCGGACGGGGTAGAGACCCAGTACTTC.

The rearrangement links TRBV2 to TRBJ2-7; TRBD1 matches 7 bases. This CDR3 comprises 14 residues. Germline assignment: CDR1 SNHLY and CDR2 FYNNEI. V shed 2 bases and J 1 base; nucleotides not matched to a gene: 2. The chain's CDR3 is CASSEQGVSYEQYF. CDR3 DNA sequence: TGTGCCAGCAGTGAACAGGGGGTTTCCTACGAGCAGTACTTC.

This chain links TRBV11-2 with TRBJ2-5, with 12 bases aligning to TRBD2. This CDR3 is 14 amino acids long. Germline-derived CDR1 and CDR2 are SGHAT and FQNNGV. J lost 9 bases, V lost 5 bases, and 7 bases had no gene match. CDR3 protein: CASSRTSGVMSQYF. The CDR3 DNA sequence: TGTGCCAGCAGCCGGACTAGCGGGGTTATGTCCCAGTACTTC.

The chain has TRBV30 and TRBJ1-6; TRBD1 agrees at 11 bases. Trimming removed 0 bases from V and 7 bases from J; junction bases left unmatched: 5. The CDR3 contains 16 residues. From germline, CDR1 is GTSNPN and CDR2 SVGIG (reference sequence). The CDR3, as DNA: TGTGCCTGGAGTGTCTTGGGGACAGGGGGGAATTCACCCCTCCACTTT. This encodes CAWSVLGTGGNSPLHF. The whole variable domain, remainder taken from reference TRBV30 and TRBJ1-6, is SQTIHQWPATLVQPVGSPLSLECTVEGTSNPNLYWYRQAAGRGLQLLFYSVGIGQISSEVPQNLSASRPQDRQFILSSKKLLLSDSGFYLCAWSVLGTGGNSPLHFGNGTRLTVT.

CDR3 nucleotide sequence: TGTGCCAGCAGCCGAAGCCGGGGGTCCACTGAAGCTTTCTTT. Residues: CASSRSRGSTEAFF. The chain links TRBV14 to TRBJ1-1, with D possibly being TRBD1 (5 bases). Germline V gene sequence: CDR1 SGHDN, CDR2 FVKESK. CDR3 size: 14 residues. The ends were cut back, 4 bases at V and 4 bases at J, with 13 bases in the middle.

The chain joins TRBV20-1 to TRBJ2-3; no reliable D call. The V end lost 3 bases, the J end lost 11 bases, and 3 bases lay between the germline ends. CDR1 and CDR2 (germline): DFQATT, SNEGSKA (reference sequence). There are 8 residues in the CDR3. CDR3 protein: CSASRQYF. CDR3 bases: TGCAGTGCTAGTCGGCAGTATTTT.

The chain combines TRBV1 with TRBJ2-7; the DNA was not compared with TRBD1, the D call given in the table. TRBV1 is noted as a pseudogene. The CDR3 contains 16 residues. Written as DNA, the CDR3 is TGCACCAGCAGCCAAACACCGGGACAGGGGCCCCACGAGCAGTACTTC. Amino acid sequence: CTSSQTPGQGPHEQYF.

For the CDR3, the DNA is TGTGCCAGTAGTCCGGGACTAGCACAATACGAGCAGTACTTC. Encoded protein: CASSPGLAQYEQYF. The rearrangement uses TRBV19 and TRBJ2-7, with TRBD2 matching over 9 bases. With 5 bases clipped from V and 4 bases from J, the junction kept 6 bases outside the gene matches. The CDR3 loop spans 14 amino acids. Germline values: CDR1 LNHDA, CDR2 SQIVND (reference sequence). Using reference TRBV19 and TRBJ2-7 for the parts outside the CDR3, the full variable domain is DGGITQSPKYLFRKEGQNVTLSCEQNLNHDAMYWYRQDPGQGLRLIYYSQIVNDFQKGDIAEGYSVSREKKESFPLTVTSAQKNPTAFYLCASSPGLAQYEQYFGPGTRLTVT.

V gene TRBV28 combines with J gene TRBJ1-5, with D possibly matching TRBD1 (6 bases). V was shortened by 6 bases and J by 3 bases, with 15 bases between the two germline ends. Germline V CDR1 and CDR2: MDHEN, SYDVKM. The CDR3 is made up of 15 amino acids. CDR3 nucleotides: TGTGCCAGCAGCATCCAGGGGTCTAACAATCAGCCCCAGCATTTT. Its protein is CASSIQGSNNQPQHF.

V is TRBV6-1 and J is TRBJ2-3; 7 nucleotides align to TRBD2. CDR1 is MNHNS, CDR2 SASEGT, per germline. V trimming: 0 bases; J trimming: 3 bases; junction bases outside the gene matches: 3. The CDR3 contains 15 residues. This chain's CDR3 is CASSEARRGTDTQYF. DNA of the CDR3: TGTGCCAGCAGTGAAGCGCGGCGGGGGACAGATACGCAGTATTTT.

The V call is TRBV7-6, the J call TRBJ2-5; 8 bases match TRBD1. The J call could be wrong; TRBJ2-7 is a better fit for the DNA end. Germline V gives CDR1 SGHVS, CDR2 FNYEAQ. This CDR3 comprises 14 residues. CDR3: CASSAGTGSYEQYF. The CDR3 DNA reads as TGTGCCAGCAGCGCTGGGACAGGTTCCTACGAGCAGTACTTC.

This chain joins TRBV6-5 and TRBJ2-3; D is unresolved. V was cut by 2 bases and J by 1 base, with 4 bases left in between. CDR3 length: 13 amino acids. From germline, CDR1 is MNHEY and CDR2 SVGAGI. As DNA, the CDR3 is TGTGCCAGCAGTTACGCAGGCACAGATACGCAGTATTTT. It codes for CASSYAGTDTQYF.

The chain carries TRBV15 and TRBJ2-7, with TRBD2 matching over 9 bases. Trimming at V came to 0 bases and at J to 3 bases, leaving 15 bases not matched to a gene. The germline gives CDR1 LNHNV, CDR2 YYDKDF (reference sequence). The CDR3 is 19 amino acids. CDR3 coding DNA: TGTGCCACCAGCAGAGAACTCGTCCCAAGTAGCGGGGGACTCTACGAGCAGTACTTC. Protein sequence: CATSRELVPSSGGLYEQYF.

The chain has TRBV6-5 and TRBJ2-7, with TRBD1 as a possible D gene (6 bases). Germline V gene data show CDR1 as MNHEY and CDR2 as SVGAGI. Trimming cost V 2 bases and J 3 bases, with 11 bases left between them. The CDR3 is made up of 14 amino acids. The CDR3 spells CASSYGPRGYEQYF. CDR3 nucleotide sequence: TGTGCCAGCAGTTACGGGCCCAGGGGCTACGAGCAGTACTTC.

This chain uses TRBV5-1 with TRBJ2-2; the match to TRBD1 covers 8 bases. Germline V gives CDR1 SGHRS, CDR2 YFSETQ. This CDR3 has 14 residues. Unmatched junction bases numbered 1, after V lost 2 bases and J lost 4 bases. The CDR3 protein is CASSLTGGTGELFF. DNA of the CDR3: TGCGCCAGCAGCTTAACAGGGGGCACCGGGGAGCTGTTTTTT.

The chain recombines TRBV6-6 with TRBJ2-7; D perhaps matches TRBD2 (5 bases). The CDR3 spans 13 residues. V gave up 3 bases and J gave up 2 bases, with 8 bases separating them. Germline V CDR1 and CDR2: MNHNY, SVGAGI (reference sequence). CDR3 nucleotides: TGTGCCAGCAGTTATCCGGGGACCTACGAGCAGTACTTC. It codes for CASSYPGTYEQYF.

The chain recombines TRBV6-6 with TRBJ2-1, with D perhaps TRBD1 (6 bases). The germline V and J ends were trimmed by 7 bases and 9 bases, with 22 bases remaining between them. This CDR3 comprises 15 residues. Germline V gives CDR1 MNHNY, CDR2 SVGAGI (reference sequence). This CDR3 is CASTYAPTGTSEQFF. The CDR3 DNA is TGTGCCAGCACTTATGCCCCAACCGGGACAAGTGAGCAGTTCTTC.